Listed below are T cell receptor beta chains from one sample, sequenced in a study of blood T cells in healthy people across ages. In TCRdb, the 5' RACE reads were re-called with MiXCR into one record per CDR3 protein. The sample lists approximately 810,000 distinct CDR3 sequences, approximately 35% occurring once. Sequencing was carried out using blood. The origin of the receptors is a man aged 18 to 29 in good health. CDR3s include the opening cysteine and the closing phenylalanine or tryptophan. The D gene is left open where the match is weak. Rows may omit the clone size; those that give it use once, few, many or a size class.

size	D	V	J	DNA	CDR3
.	.	TRBV10-3	TRBJ1-2	TGTGCCATCAGTGAGTCGACGGTCTATGGCTACACCTTC	CAISESTVYGYTF
.	.	TRBV10-3	TRBJ2-7	TGTGCCATCAGTCCAACATACAATGAGCAGTACTTC	CAISPTYNEQYF
.	.	TRBV27	TRBJ1-1	TGTGCCAGCAGTCCTATAGGGTTTAGCACTGAAGCTTTCTTT	CASSPIGFSTEAFF
few	.	TRBV20-1	TRBJ2-5	TGCAGTGCTAAGGGTTCCGGGAATCCAGAGACCCAGTACTTC	CSAKGSGNPETQYF
.	.	TRBV12-3/TRBV12-4	TRBJ1-2	TGTGCCAGCAGAGGCAGGGGCAGCGTCTTCTATGGCTACACCTTC	CASRGRGSVFYGYTF
.	TRBD1	TRBV3-1	TRBJ1-6	TGTGCCAGCAGCCATGAGGGGACAGGCTATAATTCACCCCTCCACTTT	CASSHEGTGYNSPLHF
.	.	TRBV20-1	TRBJ2-1	TGCAGTGCTAGAGGTGAGCAGTTCTTC	CSARGEQFF
few	.	TRBV20-1	TRBJ2-3	TGCAGTGCCCCCGCGAGGGGCCGCGATACGCAGTATTTT	CSAPARGRDTQYF
.	.	TRBV4-3	TRBJ2-6	TGCGCCAGCAGCCAACCTACGGCGGGGTCCCACTTGGCCAACGTCCTGACTTTC	CASSQPTAGSHLANVLTF
once	TRBD2	TRBV4-3	TRBJ2-7	TGCGCCAGCAGCCAAGAGTATCACGGGGGGGGCTACAATGAGCAGTACTTC	CASSQEYHGGGYNEQYF
few	TRBD2	TRBV20-1	TRBJ2-6	TGCAGTGCCCTCTCGGGACTAGCCATCTCTGGGGCCAACGTCCTGACTTTC	CSALSGLAISGANVLTF
.	.	TRBV4-1	TRBJ2-5	TGCGCCAGCAGCCAAGCGCCAGGCCCCTGGGAGACCCAGTACTTC	CASSQAPGPWETQYF
.	.	TRBV12-3/TRBV12-4	TRBJ2-1	TGTGCCAGCAGTTCCTACCGACAGGAGACCTACAATGAGCAGTTCTTC	CASSSYRQETYNEQFF
.	.	TRBV21-1	TRBJ1-4	.	CASSKNFGTGNEKLFF
.	.	TRBV4-1	TRBJ1-5	TGCGCCAGCAGCCAAGATGGAGACGGCCTCGAACAGCCCCAGCATTTT	CASSQDGDGLEQPQHF
few	.	TRBV7-9	TRBJ2-5	TGTGCCAGCAGCTTAGGAGTCAGCGGCCAAGAGACCCAGTACTTC	CASSLGVSGQETQYF
few	TRBD1	TRBV10-3	TRBJ1-6	TGTGCCGTCAGACAGGGGAATTCACCCCTCCACTTT	CAVRQGNSPLHF
.	TRBD2	TRBV12-3/TRBV12-4	TRBJ2-1	TGTGCCAGCAGTGCAAGCGGGGGGGCCGATGAGCAGTTCTTC	CASSASGGADEQFF
.	TRBD1	TRBV3-1	TRBJ2-7	TGTGCCAGCAGCCAAGAGTCGGGGAGCTCGGGACAGCCACTGGGTCGGCAGTACTTC	CASSQESGSSGQPLGRQYF
few	.	TRBV5-5	TRBJ1-5	TGTGCCAGCAGCGGATCCCTTAGCAATCAGCCCCAGCATTTT	CASSGSLSNQPQHF
.	.	TRBV4-3	TRBJ1-2	TGCGCCAGCAGCCGGGCCAGGGAGGGATATGGCTACACCTTC	CASSRAREGYGYTF
.	.	TRBV7-2	TRBJ1-4	TGTGCCAGCAGCTTAGCGTACCAGACGAATGAAAAACTGTTTTTT	CASSLAYQTNEKLFF
many	.	TRBV20-1	TRBJ2-7	TGCAGTGCTAGATCGGATCGGGCGGGATTCTCCTACGAGCAGTACTTC	CSARSDRAGFSYEQYF
.	.	TRBV24-1	TRBJ2-3	TGTGCCACCAGTGACTCAACCACAGATACGCAGTATTTT	CATSDSTTDTQYF
.	.	TRBV21-1	TRBJ2-5	TGTGCCAGCAGCACCCTAGGGCCCCAGTACTTC	CASSTLGPQYF
few	.	TRBV5-1	TRBJ2-6	TGCGCCAGCAGCATGTCCCCATCTGGGGCCAACGTCCTGACTTTC	CASSMSPSGANVLTF
.	.	TRBV4-2	TRBJ2-3	TGTGCCAACAGCCAAGATCGGCCGGGGACAGATACGCAGTATTTT	CANSQDRPGTDTQYF
.	.	TRBV6-5	TRBJ2-7	TGTGCCAGCAGTACTACTAACGAGCAGTACTTC	CASSTTNEQYF
.	TRBD2	TRBV2	TRBJ2-2	TGTGCCGGTATAGCGGGGACCGCGAACACCGGGGAGCTGTTTTTT	CAGIAGTANTGELFF
many	.	TRBV20-1	TRBJ1-5	TGCAGTGCTAGTAGAGGGCTCGGGCAGCCCCAGCATTTT	CSASRGLGQPQHF
many	.	TRBV4-3	TRBJ2-3	TGCGCCAGCAGCCATGGGGTGAGCACAGATACGCAGTATTTT	CASSHGVSTDTQYF
many	.	TRBV4-3	TRBJ2-5	TGCGCCAGCAGCCAAGATGTTAGCGGAGAGACCCAGTACTTC	CASSQDVSGETQYF
.	.	TRBV5-1	TRBJ1-1	TGCGCCAGCAGCTTGGGACGGCCGAACACTGAAGCTTTCTTT	CASSLGRPNTEAFF
.	.	TRBV28	TRBJ1-3	TGTGCCAGCAGTTTCTCCGCAGCTGAGGTGCACACCATATATTTT	CASSFSAAEVHTIYF
many	.	TRBV20-1	TRBJ1-2	TGCAGTGCTACTGGACACTATGGCTACACCTTC	CSATGHYGYTF
few	.	TRBV27	TRBJ2-1	TGTGCCAGCAGTCCAGTCCAAAGGCACACAATTGAGCAGTTCTTC	CASSPVQRHTIEQFF
once	.	TRBV4-1	TRBJ2-3	TGCGCCAGCAGCCAAATGGGGGAGACAGATACGCAGTATTTT	CASSQMGETDTQYF
.	.	TRBV5-6	TRBJ2-1	TGTGCCAGCAGCCGACCCGCTGACGATGAGCAGTTCTTC	CASSRPADDEQFF
.	.	TRBV20-1	TRBJ2-1	TGCAGTGCCAAAGGTAGCTCCTACAATGAGCAGTTCTTC	CSAKGSSYNEQFF
.	.	TRBV7-2	TRBJ1-5	TGTGCCAGCAGCCAACAGGGTACCGGCAATCAGCCCCAGCATTTT	CASSQQGTGNQPQHF
few	.	TRBV5-1	TRBJ2-6	TGCGCCAGCAGCTTGTCAAAATCTGGGGCCAACGTCCTGACTTTC	CASSLSKSGANVLTF
few	.	TRBV6-5	TRBJ1-1	TGTGCCAGCAGTCAACCCTCGGGCACTGAAGCTTTCTTT	CASSQPSGTEAFF
many	.	TRBV7-3	TRBJ2-3	TGTGCCAGCAGCTTACTGGCGGGGGCGGGAGATACGCAGTATTTT	CASSLLAGAGDTQYF
.	.	TRBV6-2/TRBV6-3	TRBJ2-1	TGTGCCAGCACCTCAGGAACGGAAAGCTCCTACGAGCAGTTCTTC	CASTSGTESSYEQFF
few	.	TRBV18	TRBJ1-1	TGTGCCAGCAGCCCCCAACAGAACACTGAAGCTTTCTTT	CASSPQQNTEAFF
.	.	TRBV12-3/TRBV12-4	TRBJ1-6	TGTGCCAGCAGTTTAGAGGCAGGGTATAATTCACCCCTCCACTTT	CASSLEAGYNSPLHF
many	TRBD1	TRBV12-3/TRBV12-4	TRBJ1-2	TGTGCCAGCAGTCCGGGACCAAGGGGGCATGGCTACACCTTC	CASSPGPRGHGYTF
.	.	TRBV6-2/TRBV6-3	TRBJ2-1	TGTGCCAGCAGCCTCCGGGGCCCCGTCTACAATGAGCAGTTCTTC	CASSLRGPVYNEQFF
many	.	TRBV20-1	TRBJ2-7	TGCAGTGCTAGGATCCCGGGAACCTACGAGCAGTACTTC	CSARIPGTYEQYF
few	TRBD2	TRBV12-3/TRBV12-4	TRBJ2-3	TGTGCCAGCACCTGGGGGGGGGAATCCACAGATACGCAGTATTTT	CASTWGGESTDTQYF
few	.	TRBV25-1	TRBJ1-3	TGTGCCAGCAGAGGGACACACTCTGGAAACACCATATATTTT	CASRGTHSGNTIYF
.	TRBD1	TRBV6-2/TRBV6-3	TRBJ2-3	TGTGCCAGCAGCTCGACGGGACAGGGTTCAGTCAAGGTATCAGATACGCAGTATTTT	CASSSTGQGSVKVSDTQYF